The clone carrying this T cell receptor (beta chain) was seen many times. The antigen is unknown. With 2 bases removed from V and 5 bases from J, the gap between germline ends came to 16 bases. The CDR3 has 15 residues. Germline V gives CDR1 MNHEY, CDR2 SVGEGT. This entry comes from a study of identical twins. Findings of the study overall: In cord blood, abundant beta clonotypes had fewer insertions; memory showed no trend.

Each donor (without exception) was a healthy Caucasian. TCRdb recomputed calls from the 5' RACE reads with MiXCR, one row per CDR3 protein. The data contain about 730,000 distinct CDR3 sequences, 21% of them singletons. The same specimen was also included in a second study, on T cells expressing NK-cell markers. Per that study: Similarly, these clonotypes led the CD3+CD56-NKG2C+ fraction as well in several donors.

The source of this sequence is a woman under 30 in good health. Material: PBMCs. V gene TRBV6-2 or TRBV6-3 combines with J gene TRBJ2-7; D gene unclear. The CDR3 region has the DNA TGTGCCAGCAGTTACGGCCAGCAAGATACCGACGAGCAGTACTTC. It is translated as CASSYGQQDTDEQYF.